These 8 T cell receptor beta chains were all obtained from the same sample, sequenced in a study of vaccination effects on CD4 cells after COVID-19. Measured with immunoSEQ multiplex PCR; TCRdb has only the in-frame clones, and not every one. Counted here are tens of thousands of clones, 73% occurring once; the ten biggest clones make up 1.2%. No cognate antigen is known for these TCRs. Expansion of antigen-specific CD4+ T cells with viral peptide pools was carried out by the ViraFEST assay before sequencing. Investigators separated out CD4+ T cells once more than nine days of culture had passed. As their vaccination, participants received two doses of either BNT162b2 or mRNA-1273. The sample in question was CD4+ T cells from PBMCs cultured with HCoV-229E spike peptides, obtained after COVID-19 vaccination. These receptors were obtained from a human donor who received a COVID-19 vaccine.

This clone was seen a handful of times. The CDR3 bases are TGTGCCAGCAGTTTAAAGGGGGTGCGTGGCTACACCTTC. It translates to CASSLKGVRGYTF. The chain is built from TRBV12-3 or TRBV12-4 and TRBJ1-2; D is possibly TRBD1 (6 bases). This CDR3 comprises 13 residues. The ends were cut back, 2 bases at V and 7 bases at J, with 11 bases in the middle.

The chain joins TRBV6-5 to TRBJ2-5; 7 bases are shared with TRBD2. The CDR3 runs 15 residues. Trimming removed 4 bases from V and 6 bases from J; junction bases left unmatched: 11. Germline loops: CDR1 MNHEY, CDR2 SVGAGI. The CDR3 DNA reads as TGTGCCAGCAGTTCACCTAAGTCGGGGGGTCAGACCCAGTACTTC. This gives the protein CASSSPKSGGQTQYF.

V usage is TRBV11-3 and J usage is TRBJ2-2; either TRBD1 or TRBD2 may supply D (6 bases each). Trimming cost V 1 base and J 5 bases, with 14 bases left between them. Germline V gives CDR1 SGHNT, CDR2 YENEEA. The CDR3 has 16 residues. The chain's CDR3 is CASSLVNRAGTGELFF. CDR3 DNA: TGTGCCAGCAGCTTAGTAAACAGGGCGGGGACCGGGGAGCTGTTTTTT.

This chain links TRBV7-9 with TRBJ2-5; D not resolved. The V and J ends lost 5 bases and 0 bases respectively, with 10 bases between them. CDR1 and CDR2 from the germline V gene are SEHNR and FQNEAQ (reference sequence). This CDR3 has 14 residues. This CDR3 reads CASSTRANQETQYF. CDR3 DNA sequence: TGTGCCAGCAGCACAAGAGCAAACCAAGAGACCCAGTACTTC.

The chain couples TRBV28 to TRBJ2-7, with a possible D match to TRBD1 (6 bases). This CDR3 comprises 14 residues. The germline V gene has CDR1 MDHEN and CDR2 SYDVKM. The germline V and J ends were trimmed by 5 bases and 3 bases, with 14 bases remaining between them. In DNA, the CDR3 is TGTGCCAGCAGTCCCCCAGGACAGATCTACGAGCAGTACGTC. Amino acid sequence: CASSPPGQIYEQYV.

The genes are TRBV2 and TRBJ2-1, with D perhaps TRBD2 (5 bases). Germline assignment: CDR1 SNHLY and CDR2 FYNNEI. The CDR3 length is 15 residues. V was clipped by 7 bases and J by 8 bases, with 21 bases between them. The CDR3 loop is CASTKGGEGIDEQFF. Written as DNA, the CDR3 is TGTGCCAGCACCAAAGGAGGTGAAGGGATCGATGAGCAGTTCTTC.

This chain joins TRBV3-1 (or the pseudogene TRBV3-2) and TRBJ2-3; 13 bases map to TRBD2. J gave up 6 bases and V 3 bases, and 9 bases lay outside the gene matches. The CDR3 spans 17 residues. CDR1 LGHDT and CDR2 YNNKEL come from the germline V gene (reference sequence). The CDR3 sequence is CASSQRLAGGRADTQYF. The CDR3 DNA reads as TGTGCCAGCAGCCAGAGACTAGCGGGGGGCCGGGCGGATACGCAGTATTTT.

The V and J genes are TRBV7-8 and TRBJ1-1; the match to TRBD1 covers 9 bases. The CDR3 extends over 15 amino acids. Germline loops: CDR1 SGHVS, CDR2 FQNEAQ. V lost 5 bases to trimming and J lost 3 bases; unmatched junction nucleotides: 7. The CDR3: CASSLRRQGDTEAFF. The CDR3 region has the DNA TGTGCCAGCAGCCTTAGGAGACAGGGGGACACTGAAGCTTTCTTT.